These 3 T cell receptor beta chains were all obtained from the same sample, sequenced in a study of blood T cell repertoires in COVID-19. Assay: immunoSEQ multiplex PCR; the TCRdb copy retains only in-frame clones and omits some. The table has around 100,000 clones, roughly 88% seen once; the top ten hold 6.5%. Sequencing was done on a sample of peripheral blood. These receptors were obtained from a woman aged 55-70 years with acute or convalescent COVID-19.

The CDR3 DNA is TGTGCCAGCAGAGGGGGGGAAGAGACTGAAGCTTTCTTT. Protein sequence: CASRGGEETEAFF. The chain recombines TRBV28 with TRBJ1-1, with a tentative D call TRBD1 (6 bases). This CDR3 has 13 amino acids. Per germline, CDR1 MDHEN and CDR2 SYDVKM. Trimming took off 6 bases at V and 5 bases at J, with 13 bases between the two ends.

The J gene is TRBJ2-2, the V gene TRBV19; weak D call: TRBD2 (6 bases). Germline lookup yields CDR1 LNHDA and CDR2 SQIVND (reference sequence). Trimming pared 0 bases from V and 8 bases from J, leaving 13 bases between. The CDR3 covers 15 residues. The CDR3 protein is CASSIDLLAYGELFF. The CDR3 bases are TGTGCCAGTAGTATAGACCTTCTAGCGTATGGGGAGCTGTTTTTT. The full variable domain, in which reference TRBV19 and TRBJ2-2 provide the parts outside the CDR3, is DGGITQSPKYLFRKEGQNVTLSCEQNLNHDAMYWYRQDPGQGLRLIYYSQIVNDFQKGDIAEGYSVSREKKESFPLTVTSAQKNPTAFYLCASSIDLLAYGELFFGEGSRLTVL.

CDR3 bases: TGTGCCAGCAGCGTAGACCGGGACAGGGGAGGGAACACTGAAGCTTTCTTT. It encodes CASSVDRDRGGNTEAFF. The gene calls are TRBV9 and TRBJ1-1, with 10 bases that match TRBD1. V gave up 0 bases and J gave up 1 base; unmatched junction bases: 6. The CDR3 has 17 amino acids. The V gene's germline CDR1 is SGDLS and CDR2 YYNGEE.